These T cell receptor beta chains were read from a single sample in a study of cytomegalovirus exposure and HLA in healthy donors. Repertoires were generated with immunoSEQ multiplex PCR, while TCRdb's copy carries only in-frame clones and drops some. This sample yields about 94,000 clones, of which about three fifths are seen a single time; about 3.9% belongs to the top ten. Input material: PBMCs. The receptors were sampled from a man aged 25-45 years in good health and CMV-seronegative. Both conserved end residues are part of each CDR3. D genes are given only for firm matches. The size field is filled for only some rows; it gives once, few, many or a size class.

J gene,D gene,V gene,clone size,CDR3 DNA,CDR3 protein
TRBJ2-7,TRBD1,TRBV11-3,few,TGTGCCAGCAGCTCCCGGGACAGCTACGAGCAGTACTTC,CASSSRDSYEQYF
TRBJ1-2,.,TRBV28,.,TGTGCCAGCAGCCGACCCGGGACTTATGGCTACACCTTC,CASSRPGTYGYTF
TRBJ2-3,.,TRBV11-2,.,TGTGCCAGCAGGTTGGCCGTGGCATCAGATACGCAGTATTTT,CASRLAVASDTQYF
TRBJ1-5,.,TRBV27,.,TGTGCCAGCAGCGGGGCAGGGGCAGGAGTGAGAAGCAATCAGCCCCAGCATTTT,CASSGAGAGVRSNQPQHF
TRBJ1-2,.,TRBV29-1,.,TGCAGCGTTGATCTTATGAGGGAGGCCACCTTC,CSVDLMREATF
TRBJ2-5,TRBD2,TRBV4-1,once,TGCGCCAGCAGCCAAGGCCTAGCGGGAGTGGAGACCCAGTACTTC,CASSQGLAGVETQYF
TRBJ2-5,.,TRBV28,.,TGTGCCAGCACCCATAGGGCGGGATCTCAGACCCAGTACTTC,CASTHRAGSQTQYF
TRBJ2-2,TRBD1,TRBV5-1,.,TGCGCCAGCAGCTGGGGACAGGGTCCCGGGGAGCTGTTTTTT,CASSWGQGPGELFF
TRBJ1-1,.,TRBV30,once,TGTGCCTGGAGTGGGCATAACACTGAAGCTTTCTTT,CAWSGHNTEAFF
TRBJ2-5,.,TRBV7-6,.,TGTGCCAGCAGCCGTAGGGGGTCAAGGGAGACCCAGTACTTC,CASSRRGSRETQYF
TRBJ1-1,.,TRBV7-6,.,TGTGCCAGCAGCCCGGGAGGGCTCGGCACTGAAGCTTTCTTT,CASSPGGLGTEAFF
TRBJ2-7,.,TRBV6-5,.,TGTGCCAGCAGTTACTTTCAGGGGTCCTACGAGCAGTACTTC,CASSYFQGSYEQYF
TRBJ1-1,.,TRBV7-8,.,TGTGCCAGCAGCTTAGGGATGGAGGTCCTTCCTTCTGAAGCTTTCTTT,CASSLGMEVLPSEAFF
TRBJ1-1,.,TRBV7-9,once,TGTTCCAGCAGCCCAGGGAGGACTGAAGCTTTCTTT,CSSSPGRTEAFF
TRBJ2-7,.,TRBV27,.,TGTGCCAGCAGTTTCAATTTCGGCTACGAGCAGTACTTC,CASSFNFGYEQYF
TRBJ2-1,TRBD2,TRBV5-1,few,TGCGCCAGCAGCTTGCGGCCACCAACAGCGGGGGGGTACAATGAGCAGTTCTTC,CASSLRPPTAGGYNEQFF
TRBJ2-3,TRBD2,TRBV5-5,.,TGTGCCAGCAGCCTGGGACTAGCGGGACCAGATACGCAGTATTTT,CASSLGLAGPDTQYF
TRBJ2-4,.,TRBV9,.,TGTGCCAGCAGCGCCACAGGCGTTGTCGACATTCAGTACTTC,CASSATGVVDIQYF
TRBJ2-6,TRBD1,TRBV12-5,few,TGTGCTAGTGGTTTTTCCCCCGGGACAGGGAACTTTTCTGGGGCCAACGTCCTGACTTTC,CASGFSPGTGNFSGANVLTF
TRBJ1-4,.,TRBV7-9,.,TGTTCCAGCAGCCCCGGGACATCCAATGAAAAACTGTTTTTT,CSSSPGTSNEKLFF
TRBJ1-4,.,TRBV9,.,TGTGCCAGCAGCGTTACGGGGGGCGTGGTAGAAAAACTGTTTTTT,CASSVTGGVVEKLFF
TRBJ1-1,.,TRBV7-9,.,TGTGCCAGCAGCTCCGGCGGATATTCGGGGGGGATACCTTTCTTT,CASSSGGYSGGIPFF
TRBJ1-4,TRBD1,TRBV25-1,.,TGTGCCAGCGCCAGGGGGCTTGGAAAACTGTTTTTT,CASARGLGKLFF
TRBJ2-5,TRBD1,TRBV18,.,TGTGCCAGCTCACCTCGGGACAGGGGTCCTCAAGAGACCCAGTACTTC,CASSPRDRGPQETQYF